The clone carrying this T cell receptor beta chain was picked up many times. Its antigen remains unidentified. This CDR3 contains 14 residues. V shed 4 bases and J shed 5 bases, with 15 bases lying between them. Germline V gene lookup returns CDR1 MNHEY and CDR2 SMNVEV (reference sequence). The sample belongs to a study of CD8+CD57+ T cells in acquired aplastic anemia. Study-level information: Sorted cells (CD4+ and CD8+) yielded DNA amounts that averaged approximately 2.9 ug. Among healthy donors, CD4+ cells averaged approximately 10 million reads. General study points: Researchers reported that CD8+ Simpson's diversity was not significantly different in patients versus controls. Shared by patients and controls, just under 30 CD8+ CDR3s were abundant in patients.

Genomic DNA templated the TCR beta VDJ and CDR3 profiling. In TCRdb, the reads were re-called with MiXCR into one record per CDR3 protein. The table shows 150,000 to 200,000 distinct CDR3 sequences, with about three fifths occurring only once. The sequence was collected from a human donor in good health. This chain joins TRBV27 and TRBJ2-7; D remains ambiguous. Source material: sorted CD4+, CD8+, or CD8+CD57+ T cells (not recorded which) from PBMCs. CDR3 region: CASSSYKDQDEQYF. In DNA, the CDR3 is TGTGCCAGCAGTTCTTACAAGGACCAGGACGAGCAGTACTTC.